A single sample gave rise to the 15 T cell receptor beta chains below, sequenced in a study of high-grade serous ovarian cancer treatment subgroups. Sequencing was performed with immunoSEQ multiplex PCR; in TCRdb, only in-frame clones are kept and a portion is missing. The sample has 35,000 to 45,000 clones; 70% to 80% are singletons. The tumor samples were collected prior to definitive surgery or chemotherapy. Sequencing was done on a sample of tumor tissue. These receptors were collected from a human donor with high-grade serous ovarian cancer.

This clone was detected once. The DNA of the CDR3 is TGTGCCAGCAGCCCCAGGGGGCACACTGAAGCTTTCTTT. Protein sequence: CASSPRGHTEAFF. The chain joins TRBV7-3 to TRBJ1-1, with 8 bases matching TRBD1. The germline V gene has CDR1 SGHTA and CDR2 FQGTGA. V shed 5 bases and J 3 bases; nucleotides not matched to a gene: 2. The CDR3 has 13 residues. Together with reference TRBV7-3 and TRBJ1-1, the CDR3 gives the full variable domain: GAGVSQTPSNKVTEKGKYVELRCDPISGHTALYWYRQSLGQGPEFLIYFQGTGAADDSGLPNDRFFAVRPEGSVSTLKIQRTERGDSAVYLCASSPRGHTEAFFGQGTRLTVV.

This chain joins TRBV9 and TRBJ2-3; maybe TRBD1 (6 bases). Germline CDR1 is SGDLS and CDR2 is YYNGEE. The CDR3 extends over 17 amino acids. The V and J ends lost 4 bases and 0 bases respectively, with 18 bases between them. CDR3 nucleotide sequence: TGTGCCAGCAGCCTGGACAGATACCACACTAGCACAGATACGCAGTATTTT. Translating it yields CASSLDRYHTSTDTQYF.

This chain joins TRBV5-4 and TRBJ1-4; the D is unclear. Germline assignment: CDR1 SGHNT and CDR2 YYREEE (reference sequence). V was pared by 4 bases and J by 8 bases, with 21 bases between. The CDR3 extends over 16 amino acids. The CDR3 protein is CASSPFPETPMEKLFF. CDR3 sequence (DNA): TGTGCCAGCAGCCCCTTCCCGGAAACACCAATGGAAAAACTGTTTTTT.

The genes are TRBV11-1 and TRBJ2-5; D remains ambiguous. This CDR3 comprises 12 residues. Germline CDR1 SGHAT, CDR2 FQDESV (reference sequence). V was pared by 1 base and J by 5 bases, with 5 bases between. For the CDR3, the DNA is TGTGCCAGCAGCTTAGGCTCGGAGACCCAGTACTTC. Residues: CASSLGSETQYF.

The chain employs TRBV7-2 and TRBJ2-5, with D perhaps TRBD1 (6 bases). This CDR3 comprises 16 residues. V lost 4 bases, J lost 0 bases, and 15 bases lay in between. Germline V gene sequence: CDR1 SGHTA, CDR2 FQGNSA. The CDR3 sequence: CASSYGGGRYQETQYF. The CDR3 bases are TGTGCCAGCAGCTATGGGGGCGGGCGGTACCAAGAGACCCAGTACTTC.

Only a few counts were recorded for this clone. This chain uses TRBV10-3 with TRBJ2-2, with no clear D. There are 12 residues in the CDR3. Germline CDR1 and CDR2: ENHRY and SYGVKD. V dropped 2 bases and J dropped 7 bases, with 5 bases sitting between them. DNA of the CDR3: TGTGCCATCAGTGAGGAAGGCGGGGAGCTGTTTTTT. Translating gives CAISEEGGELFF.

This chain links TRBV7-2 with TRBJ1-5; no clear D. The CDR3 contains 15 residues. Germline lookup yields CDR1 SGHTA and CDR2 FQGNSA. Trimming removed 5 bases at V and 0 bases at J, with 11 bases between. CDR3 amino acids: CASSQSGISNQPQHF. The CDR3 coding sequence is TGTGCCAGCAGCCAGTCGGGGATTAGCAATCAGCCCCAGCATTTT.

The chain has TRBV9 and TRBJ2-2; 12 nucleotides agree with TRBD2. Trimming removed 0 bases from V and 3 bases from J; junction bases left unmatched: 3. There are 17 residues in the CDR3. Per the germline V gene, CDR1 is SGDLS and CDR2 is YYNGEE. Written as DNA, the CDR3 is TGTGCCAGCAGCGTAGGACTAGCGGGAGTGGACACCGGGGAGCTGTTTTTT. Amino acids: CASSVGLAGVDTGELFF.

The chain joins TRBV7-8 to TRBJ2-5; D is possibly TRBD1 (7 bases). Per germline, CDR1 SGHVS and CDR2 FQNEAQ. CDR3 length equals 15 residues. V was cut by 4 bases and J by 3 bases, with 15 bases left in between. CDR3 coding DNA: TGTGCCAGCAGCTCACCGACAGGGAGGAAAGAGACCCAGTACTTC. This translates into CASSSPTGRKETQYF.

The chain joins TRBV5-6 to TRBJ2-1; D uncertain. Germline V gene lookup returns CDR1 SGHDT and CDR2 YYEEEE. The CDR3 covers 13 residues. V lost 6 bases, J lost 4 bases, and 11 bases lay in between. For the CDR3, the DNA is TGTGCCAGCACGCCCCCCGGGTACAATGAGCAGTTCTTC. Translation gives CASTPPGYNEQFF. The variable domain in full, with the rest retrieved from reference TRBV5-6 and TRBJ2-1, is DAGVTQSPTHLIKTRGQQVTLRCSPKSGHDTVSWYQQALGQGPQFIFQYYEEEERQRGNFPDRFSGHQFPNYSSELNVNALLLGDSALYLCASTPPGYNEQFFGPGTRLTVL.

The genes are TRBV2 and TRBJ2-1; D might be TRBD2 (6 bases). The CDR3 sequence is 14 residues long. V was cut by 8 bases and J by 1 base, with 12 bases left in between. Germline-derived CDR1 and CDR2 are SNHLY and FYNNEI. The CDR3 nucleotides are TGTGCCAGCGACCGGGCGGGGTCCTACAATGAGCAGTTCTTC. Translation gives CASDRAGSYNEQFF.

The rearrangement uses TRBV5-6 and TRBJ1-2, with TRBD1 as a possible D gene (5 bases). The CDR3 loop spans 12 amino acids. Per the germline V gene, CDR1 is SGHDT and CDR2 is YYEEEE. V was pared by 4 bases and J by 6 bases, with 10 bases between. CDR3 in DNA: TGTGCCAGCAGCCCCGGAGGGGATGGCTACACCTTC. This sequence encodes CASSPGGDGYTF. Based on the CDR3 plus reference TRBV5-6 and TRBJ1-2, the full variable domain is DAGVTQSPTHLIKTRGQQVTLRCSPKSGHDTVSWYQQALGQGPQFIFQYYEEEERQRGNFPDRFSGHQFPNYSSELNVNALLLGDSALYLCASSPGGDGYTFGSGTRLTVV.

About this clone itself: A junction boundary mismatches the germline segment, possibly from a read error. The chain uses TRBV7-2 and TRBJ2-3; TRBD2 matches at 10 bases. The CDR3 extends over 14 amino acids. The germline CDR1 and CDR2 sequences are SGHTA and FQGNSA. The CDR3 bases are TGTGCCAGCAGATTAGCGGGGGGTACCGATACGCAGTATTTT. Translated, it gives CASRLAGGTDTQYF.

The rearrangement joins TRBV5-1 to TRBJ2-3; no definite D call. CDR1 and CDR2 (germline): SGHRS, YFSETQ. Trimming pared 0 bases from V and 6 bases from J, leaving 14 bases between. This CDR3 comprises 15 residues. The CDR3 here is CASSLALTYTDTQYF. DNA for the CDR3: TGCGCCAGCAGCTTGGCGCTTACCTACACCGATACGCAGTATTTT.

The genes are TRBV5-6 and TRBJ1-5, with 9 bases that match TRBD1. Germline-derived CDR1 and CDR2 are SGHDT and YYEEEE. This CDR3 region has 16 residues. Losses at the gene ends were 2 bases for V and 4 bases for J; bases not matched to a gene: 7. The CDR3 sequence: CASSFGQGKMNQPQHF. CDR3 DNA sequence: TGTGCCAGCAGCTTCGGACAGGGGAAGATGAATCAGCCCCAGCATTTT.